A selection of T cell receptor beta chains follows, all from one sample in a study of PD-L1 blockade in urothelial cancer. Assay: immunoSEQ multiplex PCR; the TCRdb copy retains only in-frame clones and omits some. The sample has some 84,000 clones; around 90% are singletons. This sample comprised PBMCs, obtained around atezolizumab (anti-PD-L1) treatment. All receptors derive from a woman in her sixties or seventies with urothelial cancer. CDR3s include the opening cysteine and the closing phenylalanine or tryptophan. D genes are given only for firm matches. Size tells how often a clone was seen (once, few, many) or the class of an expanded clone, and some rows leave it out.

TRBJ1-5 NA TRBV5-1 NA CASSEGQGNQPQHF TGCGCCAGCAGCGAAGGGCAGGGAAATCAGCCCCAGCATTTT
TRBJ2-1 TRBD1 TRBV27 NA CASSLGTGGMNNEQFF TGTGCCAGCAGCCTGGGGACAGGGGGAATGAACAATGAGCAGTTCTTC
TRBJ1-2 TRBD1 TRBV2 NA CASSELPGQQSGYTF TGTGCCAGCAGTGAACTCCCGGGACAGCAGTCCGGCTACACCTTC
TRBJ1-5 NA TRBV7-9 once CASSPGVGVGNQPQHF TGTGCCAGCAGCCCGGGGGTCGGGGTTGGCAATCAGCCCCAGCATTTT
TRBJ1-1 TRBD1 TRBV5-4 NA CASSPRQGAGETEAFF TGTGCCAGCAGCCCCCGACAGGGAGCGGGGGAAACTGAAGCTTTCTTT
TRBJ1-1 NA TRBV4-1 NA CASSLRTLNTEAFF TGCGCCAGCAGCCTACGGACTTTGAACACTGAAGCTTTCTTT
TRBJ2-3 NA TRBV29-1 NA CSVEEGLRGTDTQYF TGCAGCGTTGAAGAGGGACTTCGGGGCACAGATACGCAGTATTTT
TRBJ1-5 NA TRBV19 NA CASSKRDGYNQPQHF TGTGCCAGTAGTAAGCGGGACGGCTACAATCAGCCCCAGCATTTT
TRBJ2-7 TRBD2 TRBV7-9 NA CASSPGTSGRAGSYEQYF TGTGCCAGCAGCCCCGGGACTAGCGGGAGGGCCGGGTCCTACGAGCAGTACTTC
TRBJ2-2 NA TRBV18 NA CASSPPNQGISTGELFF TGTGCCAGCTCACCACCCAATCAGGGTATCAGCACCGGGGAGCTGTTTTTT
TRBJ1-2 NA TRBV7-6 once CAYGGAGYGYTF TGTGCCTACGGGGGAGCGGGCTATGGCTACACCTTC
TRBJ2-2 TRBD2 TRBV30 NA CAWSLGLAGNIGELFF TGTGCCTGGAGTTTGGGTCTAGCGGGAAATATCGGGGAGCTGTTTTTT
TRBJ1-2 NA TRBV10-3 NA CAISGWRGRDYGYTF TGTGCCATCAGCGGGTGGCGGGGGAGGGACTATGGCTACACCTTC
TRBJ1-2 NA TRBV30 NA CAWSSGHYGLGYGYTF TGTGCCTGGAGTTCTGGACACTACGGCCTCGGCTATGGCTACACCTTC
TRBJ2-1 TRBD2 TRBV5-1 once CASSFLAGKYNEQFF TGCGCCAGCAGCTTCTTAGCGGGGAAGTACAATGAGCAGTTCTTC
TRBJ2-1 TRBD2 TRBV27 NA CASTPLAGGLNEQFF TGTGCCAGCACCCCGCTAGCGGGGGGGCTCAATGAGCAGTTCTTC
TRBJ2-5 TRBD2 TRBV27 NA CASSFASGVLQETQYF TGTGCCAGCAGTTTTGCTAGCGGGGTGCTTCAAGAGACCCAGTACTTC
TRBJ2-2 NA TRBV28 NA CASRREAGRTGELFF TGTGCCAGCCGAAGGGAGGCAGGGCGCACCGGGGAGCTGTTTTTT
TRBJ1-1 NA TRBV6-5 NA CASSLTVIAEAFF TGTGCCAGCAGCCTCACAGTTATCGCTGAAGCTTTCTTT
TRBJ2-5 TRBD2 TRBV5-1 once CASSLAYSGTSGSRRETQYF TGCGCCAGCAGCTTGGCATACTCCGGGACTAGCGGGAGCCGGAGAGAGACCCAGTACTTC
TRBJ1-1 TRBD1 TRBV5-1 NA CASSRRDRDTEAFF TGCGCCAGCAGCAGACGGGACAGAGACACTGAAGCTTTCTTT
TRBJ2-1 NA TRBV27 NA CASSLSATGFFNNEQFF TGTGCCAGCAGTTTATCAGCCACAGGGTTTTTTAACAATGAGCAGTTCTTC
TRBJ2-7 NA TRBV2 NA CASSTPLRVGQYF TGTGCCAGCAGTACTCCCCTACGGGTGGGGCAGTACTTC
TRBJ2-5 TRBD2 TRBV29-1 NA CSVGGTSGGAETQYF TGCAGCGTTGGGGGGACTAGCGGGGGGGCGGAGACCCAGTACTTC
TRBJ2-7 TRBD1 TRBV19 NA CASSNLDRGEQYF TGTGCCAGTAGTAACCTGGACAGGGGCGAGCAGTACTTC
TRBJ1-2 NA TRBV5-1 NA CASSLSGWGYTF TGCGCCAGCAGCTTGTCGGGTTGGGGCTACACCTTC
TRBJ1-4 NA TRBV15 NA CATSRDIAENEKLFF TGTGCCACCAGCAGAGACATTGCGGAGAATGAAAAACTGTTTTTT
TRBJ2-7 TRBD1 TRBV19 NA CASSMSTGGLHEQYF TGTGCCAGTAGTATGTCGACAGGGGGATTACACGAGCAGTACTTC
TRBJ1-6 NA TRBV5-1 few CASSLVAGAGNSPLHF TGCGCCAGCAGCTTGGTAGCCGGGGCGGGAAATTCACCCCTCCACTTT
TRBJ1-6 TRBD1 TRBV7-9 NA CAGNGQDNSPLHF TGTGCCGGGAATGGACAGGATAATTCACCCCTCCACTTT
TRBJ2-7 TRBD2 TRBV10-1 NA CASSGGLAGRPTYEQYF TGCGCCAGCAGTGGGGGTCTAGCGGGCCGCCCTACCTACGAGCAGTACTTC
TRBJ1-6 NA TRBV18 NA CASSRLGEAGNSPLHF TGTGCCAGCTCACGACTGGGGGAAGCGGGTAATTCACCCCTCCACTTT
TRBJ1-2 NA TRBV5-6 NA CASSLFRGQILFNYGYTF TGTGCCAGCAGCTTGTTCCGGGGACAAATTCTCTTTAACTATGGCTACACCTTC
TRBJ2-5 TRBD2 TRBV6-1 once CASSERGSGVETQYF TGTGCCAGCAGTGAACGGGGTAGCGGGGTGGAGACCCAGTACTTC
TRBJ2-3 NA TRBV7-2 NA CASTRSGGARDTQYF TGTGCCAGCACCCGAAGTGGGGGGGCGCGAGATACGCAGTATTTT
TRBJ2-1 TRBD1 TRBV4-3 NA CASSQGTGTGYNEQFF TGCGCCAGCAGCCAAGGTACCGGGACAGGGTACAATGAGCAGTTCTTC
TRBJ2-6 TRBD1 TRBV15 NA CATSGANRGWDSGANVLTF TGTGCCACCAGCGGCGCCAACAGGGGGTGGGACTCTGGGGCCAACGTCCTGACTTTC
TRBJ2-7 TRBD2 TRBV30 once CAWSSGGGPYEQYF TGTGCCTGGAGTAGTGGCGGGGGACCCTACGAGCAGTACTTC
TRBJ1-2 NA TRBV29-1 NA CSVRPGLSNYGYTF TGCAGCGTTCGGCCGGGTCTCTCTAACTATGGCTACACCTTC
TRBJ1-3 NA TRBV4-1 NA CASSQADISGNTIYF TGCGCCAGCAGCCAAGCCGACATCTCTGGAAACACCATATATTTT
TRBJ2-7 NA TRBV9 NA CASSPSSVSYEQYF TGTGCCAGCAGCCCATCTAGCGTCTCCTACGAGCAGTACTTC
TRBJ2-7 TRBD1 TRBV4-3 once CASSQVARGLGYEQYF TGCGCCAGCAGCCAAGTCGCCAGGGGGCTGGGCTACGAGCAGTACTTC
TRBJ2-7 NA TRBV4-2 NA CASSQAGYEQYF TGTGCCAGCAGCCAAGCCGGCTACGAGCAGTACTTC
TRBJ2-7 TRBD1 TRBV10-3 few CAMRQGAIYEQYF TGTGCCATGCGACAGGGGGCTATCTACGAGCAGTACTTC
TRBJ2-3 TRBD1 TRBV30 NA CAWSSPGQGAGDTQYF TGTGCCTGGAGTTCCCCGGGACAGGGGGCAGGAGATACGCAGTATTTT
TRBJ2-5 TRBD1 TRBV7-8 NA CASSLAQGAETQYF TGTGCCAGCAGCTTAGCCCAGGGGGCTGAGACCCAGTACTTC
TRBJ1-3 NA TRBV5-6 NA CASSSHYPGVGSPGNTIYF TGTGCCAGCAGCTCCCATTACCCAGGGGTGGGTTCGCCCGGAAACACCATATATTTT
TRBJ1-1 TRBD1 TRBV19 NA CASRDRGISNTEAFF TGTGCCAGTAGGGACAGGGGAATCTCGAACACTGAAGCTTTCTTT
TRBJ2-1 TRBD2 TRBV10-1 NA CASRGLAIHNEQFF TGCGCCAGCAGAGGACTAGCGATCCACAATGAGCAGTTCTTC
TRBJ2-7 NA TRBV28 NA CASTPPGDSSYEQYF TGTGCCAGCACCCCACCCGGAGACAGTTCCTACGAGCAGTACTTC
TRBJ2-3 NA TRBV5-6 NA CASSFHSASTDTQYF TGTGCCAGCAGCTTCCATAGCGCCAGCACAGATACGCAGTATTTT
TRBJ2-5 TRBD1 TRBV7-7 NA CASSPTNSQGETQYF TGTGCCAGCAGCCCGACAAATTCACAGGGGGAGACCCAGTACTTC
TRBJ2-5 NA TRBV5-1 NA CASSLAPGFQETQYF TGCGCCAGCAGCTTGGCCCCAGGTTTCCAAGAGACCCAGTACTTC
TRBJ2-3 TRBD2 TRBV5-6 many CASSPEGLAGLFTDTQYF TGTGCCAGCAGCCCGGAAGGACTAGCGGGCCTCTTTACAGATACGCAGTATTTT
TRBJ2-1 NA TRBV28 NA CASSFPSGKQFF TGTGCCAGCAGTTTTCCCTCCGGGAAACAGTTCTTC
TRBJ2-7 NA TRBV7-6 NA CASSSGGEQYF TGTGCCAGCAGCTCCGGGGGAGAGCAGTACTTC